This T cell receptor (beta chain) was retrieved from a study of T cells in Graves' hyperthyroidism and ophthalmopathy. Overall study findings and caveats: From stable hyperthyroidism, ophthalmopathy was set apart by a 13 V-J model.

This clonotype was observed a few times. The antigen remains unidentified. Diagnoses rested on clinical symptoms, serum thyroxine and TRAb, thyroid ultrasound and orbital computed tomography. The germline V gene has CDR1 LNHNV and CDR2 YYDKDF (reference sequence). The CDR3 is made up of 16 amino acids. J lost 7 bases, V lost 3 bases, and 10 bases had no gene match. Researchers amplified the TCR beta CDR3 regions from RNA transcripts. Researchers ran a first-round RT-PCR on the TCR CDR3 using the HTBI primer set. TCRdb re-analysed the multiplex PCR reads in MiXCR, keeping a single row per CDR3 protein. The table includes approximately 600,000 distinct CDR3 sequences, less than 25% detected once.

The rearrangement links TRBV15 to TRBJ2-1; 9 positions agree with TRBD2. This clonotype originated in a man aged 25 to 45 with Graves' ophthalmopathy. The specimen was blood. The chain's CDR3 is CATSREGLAFRNEQFF. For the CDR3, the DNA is TGTGCCACCAGCAGGGAGGGACTAGCTTTTAGGAATGAGCAGTTCTTC.